The 32 T cell receptor beta chains given below trace back to one sample, sequenced in a study of control samples from healthy donors and cancer patients. Assay used: immunoSEQ multiplex PCR; TCRdb lists only in-frame clones, some missing. The sample yields 80,000 to 100,000 clones, 88% seen once. Sequenced input: blood. The origin of the receptors is a man aged 30-40 years in good health.

The chain joins TRBV28 to TRBJ1-5; maybe TRBD1 (6 bases). Looked up from germline, CDR1 is MDHEN and CDR2 is SYDVKM. V was pared by 3 bases and J by 6 bases, with 18 bases between. The CDR3 runs to 16 residues. The CDR3 spells CASSLLGRGVGQPQHF. The CDR3 DNA reads as TGTGCCAGCAGTTTGCTGGGCAGGGGTGTAGGTCAGCCCCAGCATTTT.

The gene calls are TRBV19 and TRBJ2-2; D gene unclear. The length of the CDR3 is 13 residues. Germline lookup yields CDR1 LNHDA and CDR2 SQIVND (reference sequence). The V end lost 5 bases, the J end lost 1 base, and 5 bases lay between the germline ends. CDR3 protein: CASSPLNTGELFF. The DNA of the CDR3 is TGTGCCAGTAGTCCCCTGAACACCGGGGAGCTGTTTTTT.

The CDR3 here is CASGLVIGRSYEQYF. The CDR3 DNA reads TGTGCTAGTGGCCTTGTCATTGGACGATCCTACGAGCAGTACTTC. The rearrangement joins TRBV12-5 to TRBJ2-7; D remains unclear. This CDR3 spans 15 amino acids. V was pared by 6 bases and J by 1 base, with 16 bases between. Germline CDR1 LGHNT, CDR2 FRNRAP.

The CDR3 loop is CASSFTASTNEQFF. In DNA form, the CDR3 reads TGTGCCAGCAGCTTCACGGCTAGCACCAATGAGCAGTTCTTC. V and J are TRBV5-6 and TRBJ2-1, with D perhaps TRBD2 (5 bases). The CDR3 consists of 14 residues. The germline gives CDR1 SGHDT, CDR2 YYEEEE. The ends were cut back, 2 bases at V and 6 bases at J, with 12 bases in the middle.

This clone came up once. The CDR3 nucleotides are TGCGCCAGCAGCCCGGGACTAGCGGGAGAGCCCGGGGAGCTGTTTTTT. Translation: CASSPGLAGEPGELFF. The chain links TRBV5-1 to TRBJ2-2; 14 positions agree with TRBD2. Unmatched junction bases numbered 5, after V lost 4 bases and J lost 6 bases. Per germline, CDR1 SGHRS and CDR2 YFSETQ. This CDR3 has 16 residues. Together with reference TRBV5-1 and TRBJ2-2, the CDR3 gives the full variable domain: KAGVTQTPRYLIKTRGQQVTLSCSPISGHRSVSWYQQTPGQGLQFLFEYFSETQRNKGNFPGRFSGRQFSNSRSEMNVSTLELGDSALYLCASSPGLAGEPGELFFGEGSRLTVL.

The V call is TRBV11-2, the J call TRBJ2-7; 8 bases are shared with TRBD1. The CDR3 has 14 amino acids. Trimming removed 1 base from V and 2 bases from J; junction bases left unmatched: 1. Per the germline V gene, CDR1 is SGHAT and CDR2 is FQNNGV. CDR3 protein: CASSLGTGPYEQYF. In nucleotides, the CDR3 is TGTGCCAGCAGCTTAGGGACAGGGCCCTACGAGCAGTACTTC.

J is TRBJ2-1 and V is TRBV29-1, with D maybe TRBD2 (6 bases). This CDR3 spans 14 amino acids. CDR1 is SQVTM and CDR2 is ANQGSEA in the germline V gene. V was clipped by 6 bases and J by 2 bases, with 14 bases between them. The CDR3 loop reads CSVGVSGAYNEQFF. In DNA form, the CDR3 reads TGCAGCGTGGGTGTCTCGGGGGCCTACAATGAGCAGTTCTTC.

About this clone: Other DNA variants within this sample encode the same CDR3. This chain connects TRBV18 to TRBJ2-1; 10 bases are shared with TRBD1. J gave up 7 bases and V 3 bases, and 9 bases lay outside the gene matches. The V gene's germline CDR1 is KGHSH and CDR2 LQKENI. The CDR3 runs to 16 residues. The CDR3 nucleotides are TGTGCCAGCTCACCCCAACCGGGACAGGGGACGAATGAGCAGTTCTTC. Translated, it gives CASSPQPGQGTNEQFF.

The rearrangement uses TRBV4-1 and TRBJ2-1; D is undetermined. V was shortened by 2 bases and J by 8 bases, with 4 bases between the two germline ends. The germline CDR1 and CDR2 sequences are MGHRA and YSYEKL. The CDR3 length is 11 residues. The CDR3 sequence: CASSQLDEQFF. The CDR3 nucleotides read TGCGCCAGCAGCCAACTCGATGAGCAGTTCTTC.

The chain has TRBV27 and TRBJ1-6; 9 positions agree with TRBD1. The CDR3 extends over 16 amino acids. Germline V gene sequence: CDR1 MNHEY, CDR2 SMNVEV (reference sequence). Trimming took 3 bases from V and 5 from J; bases not matched to a gene: 5. Here the CDR3 reads CASSLFGQGNNSPLHF. The CDR3 DNA reads TGTGCCAGCAGTTTGTTCGGACAGGGGAATAATTCACCCCTCCACTTT.

The chain uses TRBV29-1 and TRBJ2-1, with a possible D match to TRBD2 (6 bases). Trimming stripped 4 bases from V and 2 bases from J, with 12 bases between. Per germline, CDR1 SQVTM and CDR2 ANQGSEA. This CDR3 region has 14 residues. Written as DNA, the CDR3 is TGCAGCGTTGGGCGGGACGAAACCTACAATGAGCAGTTCTTC. Protein product: CSVGRDETYNEQFF.

The rearrangement links TRBV7-9 to TRBJ1-1, with a tentative D call TRBD1 (5 bases). Germline lookup yields CDR1 SEHNR and CDR2 FQNEAQ (reference sequence). The CDR3 loop spans 15 amino acids. The germline V and J ends were trimmed by 4 bases and 1 base, with 13 bases remaining between them. The CDR3 reads CASSSEQESNTEAFF. For the CDR3, the DNA is TGTGCCAGCAGCTCCGAACAGGAGTCGAACACTGAAGCTTTCTTT.

The chain combines TRBV6-2 or TRBV6-3 with TRBJ2-7, with TRBD2 as a possible D gene (6 bases). Trimming stripped 2 bases from V and 6 bases from J, with 17 bases between. Germline CDR1 is MNHEY and CDR2 is SVGEGT. The CDR3 length is 15 residues. Here the CDR3 DNA reads TGTGCCAGCAGTTACCGCGGGACGAGGCCCCTCGAGCAGTACTTC. Protein sequence: CASSYRGTRPLEQYF.

The chain joins TRBV25-1 to TRBJ2-4, with 7 bases lining up with TRBD1. With 2 bases clipped from V and 6 bases from J, the junction kept 1 base outside the gene matches. The germline CDR1 and CDR2 sequences are MGHDK and SYGVNS. The CDR3 is made up of 13 amino acids. The CDR3 protein is CASSETGVNIQYF. The CDR3 DNA follows: TGTGCCAGCAGTGAAACAGGGGTAAACATTCAGTACTTC.

This chain joins TRBV19 and TRBJ2-1; the D is unclear. V dropped 6 bases and J dropped 0 bases, with 9 bases sitting between them. The CDR3 has 14 amino acids. Germline CDR1 reads LNHDA; CDR2 reads SQIVND (reference sequence). This chain's CDR3 is CASSTRASYNEQFF. The DNA of the CDR3 is TGTGCCAGTAGCACCAGAGCCTCCTACAATGAGCAGTTCTTC.

The chain recombines TRBV28 with TRBJ1-2, with D hard to call. CDR3 length: 12 amino acids. V was trimmed by 5 bases and J by 0 bases, leaving 4 bases between them. Germline V gene data show CDR1 as MDHEN and CDR2 as SYDVKM. The CDR3 bases are TGTGCCAGCAGTCAAGCTAACTATGGCTACACCTTC. Its protein is CASSQANYGYTF.

J is TRBJ1-1 and V is TRBV7-2; possibly TRBD1 for D (6 bases). The CDR3 totals 15 residues. Germline V gene lookup returns CDR1 SGHTA and CDR2 FQGNSA. V dropped 2 bases and J dropped 1 base, with 11 bases sitting between them. Here the CDR3 reads CASSLSPGQNTEAFF. As DNA, the CDR3 is TGTGCCAGCAGCTTATCCCCGGGACAGAACACTGAAGCTTTCTTT.

This chain links TRBV5-4 with TRBJ2-2; D possibly corresponds to TRBD2 (5 bases). Trimming pared 3 bases from V and 4 bases from J, leaving 13 bases between. The CDR3 loop spans 15 amino acids. CDR1 and CDR2 from the germline V gene are SGHNT and YYREEE (reference sequence). CDR3 region: CASSSRVGGTGELFF. The CDR3 nucleotides read TGTGCCAGCAGCTCGAGGGTCGGTGGCACCGGGGAGCTGTTTTTT.

The chain links TRBV4-1 to TRBJ2-7; D is possibly TRBD1 or TRBD2 (6 bases each). Trimming removed 0 bases from V and 3 bases from J, with 12 bases in between. The CDR3 is 15 residues long. Germline CDR1 reads MGHRA; CDR2 reads YSYEKL. The CDR3 is CASSQDVGGGYEQYF. CDR3 DNA sequence: TGCGCCAGCAGCCAAGATGTAGGGGGAGGCTACGAGCAGTACTTC.

DNA of the CDR3: TGTGCCAGCAGCTTGATAACGGCCGAGCAGTACTTC. It translates to CASSLITAEQYF. J is TRBJ2-7 and V is TRBV7-9, with unresolved D. Between the trimmed V and J ends, which lost 3 bases and 6 bases, there was a span of 9 bases. CDR1 is SEHNR and CDR2 is FQNEAQ in the germline V gene (reference sequence). The CDR3 loop spans 12 amino acids.

The genes are TRBV2 and TRBJ1-3; no definite D call. Trimming removed 9 bases from V and 2 bases from J, with 17 bases in between. The CDR3 totals 15 residues. Germline CDR1 is SNHLY and CDR2 is FYNNEI. DNA of the CDR3: TGTGCCAGGGACCGTAGCTACCCCCCTGGAAACACCATATATTTT. Protein: CARDRSYPPGNTIYF.

This chain joins TRBV2 and TRBJ1-6, with TRBD1 matching 9 bases. This CDR3 contains 13 residues. Germline assignment: CDR1 SNHLY and CDR2 FYNNEI. The V gene end was trimmed by 7 bases and the J gene end by 9 bases; junction bases not matched to a gene: 4. The CDR3 region is CASKGQGISPLHF. For the CDR3, the DNA is TGTGCCAGCAAGGGACAGGGAATTTCACCCCTCCACTTT.

The table lists this clone with many counts. The chain recombines TRBV6-1 with TRBJ1-5; D remains unclear. CDR1 is MNHNS, CDR2 SASEGT, per germline. The V end was cut by 3 bases, the J end by 4 bases, with 10 bases between. The CDR3 runs 14 residues. CDR3 nucleotide sequence: TGTGCCAGCAGTGAGGGAAGGGAAAATCAGCCCCAGCATTTT. Protein product: CASSEGRENQPQHF.

The chain has TRBV27 and TRBJ2-2, with D unclear. V gave up 4 bases and J gave up 5 bases, with 14 bases separating them. The CDR3 covers 15 residues. From germline, CDR1 is MNHEY and CDR2 SMNVEV (reference sequence). CDR3 region: CASSSPTRKTGELFF. CDR3 DNA sequence: TGTGCCAGCAGTTCCCCAACCAGAAAAACCGGGGAGCTGTTTTTT.

The chain couples TRBV5-6 to TRBJ2-7; D may correspond to TRBD1 or TRBD2 (5 bases each). The V gene's germline CDR1 is SGHDT and CDR2 YYEEEE. Between the trimmed V and J ends, which lost 4 bases and 6 bases, there was a span of 17 bases. The length of the CDR3 is 14 residues. The CDR3 here is CASSEGPQVSEQYF. Here the CDR3 DNA reads TGTGCCAGCAGCGAGGGGCCACAGGTATCCGAGCAGTACTTC.

This rearrangement joins TRBV4-1 to TRBJ2-3; D not resolved. Germline V gene sequence: CDR1 MGHRA, CDR2 YSYEKL. V was clipped by 1 base and J by 5 bases, with 25 bases between them. This CDR3 has 19 amino acids. CDR3 DNA sequence: TGCGCCAGCAGCCAAGTGTTCTTTCGAGGATCGCCGGACGGAGATACGCAGTATTTT. Encoded protein: CASSQVFFRGSPDGDTQYF.

The chain is built from TRBV15 and TRBJ2-4, with D possibly called TRBD1 or TRBD2 (5 bases each). V lost 4 bases, J lost 1 base, and 23 bases lay in between. The CDR3 spans 19 residues. CDR1 and CDR2 (germline): LNHNV, YYDKDF (reference sequence). CDR3 DNA sequence: TGTGCCACCAGCATTAGGGTCCCCGGGAAAGGGGTGGCCAAAAACATTCAGTACTTC. Its protein product is CATSIRVPGKGVAKNIQYF.

This clone was counted once. The V gene is TRBV7-3, the J gene TRBJ2-1, with a tentative D call TRBD2 (6 bases). V lost 0 bases, J lost 9 bases, and 12 bases lay in between. The germline V gene encodes CDR1 SGHTA and CDR2 FQGTGA. The CDR3 sequence is 14 residues long. The CDR3 coding sequence is TGTGCCAGCAGCTTAACCCCGGGACTCTCTGAGCAGTTCTTC. Translating it yields CASSLTPGLSEQFF.

The chain links TRBV19 to TRBJ2-7; TRBD2 matches at 9 bases. Germline CDR1 is LNHDA and CDR2 is SQIVND (reference sequence). This CDR3 region has 16 residues. Unmatched junction bases numbered 10, after V lost 5 bases and J lost 2 bases. CDR3 nucleotide sequence: TGTGCCAGTAGTCCGCGTAGCGGGAGTATCACCTACGAGCAGTACTTC. This encodes CASSPRSGSITYEQYF.

J is TRBJ1-4 and V is TRBV2; D unclear. The CDR3 is made up of 16 amino acids. V was shortened by 3 bases and J by 2 bases, with 13 bases between the two germline ends. Germline CDR1 and CDR2: SNHLY and FYNNEI. In DNA form, the CDR3 reads TGTGCCAGCAGTGATATTGTGAAAGGCACTAATGAAAAACTGTTTTTT. This encodes CASSDIVKGTNEKLFF.

This chain joins TRBV11-2 and TRBJ1-1; D call uncertain. The CDR3 covers 11 residues. The V end was cut by 4 bases, the J end by 11 bases, with 11 bases between. Germline CDR1 reads SGHAT; CDR2 reads FQNNGV. CDR3 nucleotide sequence: TGTGCCAGCAGCTCGTTCACTTGGGCTTTCTTT. Protein sequence: CASSSFTWAFF.

V gene TRBV4-3 combines with J gene TRBJ2-1; no firm D call. This CDR3 spans 13 amino acids. Between the trimmed V and J ends, which lost 0 bases and 12 bases, there was a span of 12 bases. Germline CDR1 is LGHNA and CDR2 is YSLEER. CDR3 residues: CASSQDWGSVQFF. In nucleotides, the CDR3 is TGCGCCAGCAGCCAAGATTGGGGTAGTGTGCAGTTCTTC.